The 5 T cell receptor beta chains below come from one sample, sequenced in a study of control samples from healthy donors and cancer patients. Clones were sequenced by immunoSEQ multiplex PCR, and TCRdb holds only the in-frame ones, with some missing. The sample includes 150,000 to 200,000 clones, around 88% of them seen just once. Sequences were obtained from blood. These receptor sequences come from a man younger than 35 in good health.

The V and J genes are TRBV28 and TRBJ1-3; 8 nucleotides match TRBD1. Germline values: CDR1 MDHEN, CDR2 SYDVKM. CDR3 length: 13 residues. The V segment lost 9 bases and the J segment 2 bases; nucleotides outside the gene matches: 3. CDR3 region: CASRTGPGNTIYF. In DNA, the CDR3 is TGTGCCAGTCGGACAGGGCCTGGAAACACCATATATTTT.

This rearrangement joins TRBV5-1 to TRBJ2-5, with 7 bases identical to TRBD1. The ends lost 1 base at V and 2 bases at J; junction bases unmatched: 5. In germline, CDR1 is SGHRS, CDR2 YFSETQ. CDR3 length equals 15 residues. The CDR3 sequence is CASSLTGASQETQYF. The DNA for the CDR3 is TGCGCCAGCAGCTTGACAGGGGCTTCACAAGAGACCCAGTACTTC.

V and J are TRBV5-4 and TRBJ2-7; TRBD1 matches 7 bases. Germline V CDR1 and CDR2: SGHNT, YYREEE (reference sequence). V dropped 2 bases and J dropped 2; count of bases not matched to a gene: 1. The CDR3 length is 13 residues. The CDR3 DNA reads as TGTGCCAGCAGCTTACAGGGGCCCTACGAGCAGTACTTC. Its protein product is CASSLQGPYEQYF.

The chain has TRBV5-6 and TRBJ1-5; unclear D gene. Germline CDR1 and CDR2: SGHDT and YYEEEE. The CDR3 extends over 14 amino acids. The V end was cut by 0 bases, the J end by 4 bases, with 8 bases between. The CDR3 loop reads CASSLAALNQPQHF. DNA for the CDR3: TGTGCCAGCAGCTTGGCGGCTTTAAATCAGCCCCAGCATTTT. The full variable domain, its missing parts supplied by reference TRBV5-6 and TRBJ1-5, is DAGVTQSPTHLIKTRGQQVTLRCSPKSGHDTVSWYQQALGQGPQFIFQYYEEEERQRGNFPDRFSGHQFPNYSSELNVNALLLGDSALYLCASSLAALNQPQHFGDGTRLSIL.

The chain employs TRBV2 and TRBJ1-2, with 9 bases lining up with TRBD1. This CDR3 is built from 14 residues. J gave up 3 bases and V 6 bases, and 5 bases lay outside the gene matches. CDR1 is SNHLY and CDR2 is FYNNEI in the germline V gene. The chain's CDR3 is CASRSTGGDYGYTF. CDR3 nucleotides: TGTGCCAGCAGAAGTACAGGGGGCGACTATGGCTACACCTTC. The variable domain in full, with the rest retrieved from reference TRBV2 and TRBJ1-2, is EPEVTQTPSHQVTQMGQEVILRCVPISNHLYFYWYRQILGQKVEFLVSFYNNEISEKSEIFDDQFSVERPDGSNFTLKIRSTKLEDSAMYFCASRSTGGDYGYTFGSGTRLTVV.